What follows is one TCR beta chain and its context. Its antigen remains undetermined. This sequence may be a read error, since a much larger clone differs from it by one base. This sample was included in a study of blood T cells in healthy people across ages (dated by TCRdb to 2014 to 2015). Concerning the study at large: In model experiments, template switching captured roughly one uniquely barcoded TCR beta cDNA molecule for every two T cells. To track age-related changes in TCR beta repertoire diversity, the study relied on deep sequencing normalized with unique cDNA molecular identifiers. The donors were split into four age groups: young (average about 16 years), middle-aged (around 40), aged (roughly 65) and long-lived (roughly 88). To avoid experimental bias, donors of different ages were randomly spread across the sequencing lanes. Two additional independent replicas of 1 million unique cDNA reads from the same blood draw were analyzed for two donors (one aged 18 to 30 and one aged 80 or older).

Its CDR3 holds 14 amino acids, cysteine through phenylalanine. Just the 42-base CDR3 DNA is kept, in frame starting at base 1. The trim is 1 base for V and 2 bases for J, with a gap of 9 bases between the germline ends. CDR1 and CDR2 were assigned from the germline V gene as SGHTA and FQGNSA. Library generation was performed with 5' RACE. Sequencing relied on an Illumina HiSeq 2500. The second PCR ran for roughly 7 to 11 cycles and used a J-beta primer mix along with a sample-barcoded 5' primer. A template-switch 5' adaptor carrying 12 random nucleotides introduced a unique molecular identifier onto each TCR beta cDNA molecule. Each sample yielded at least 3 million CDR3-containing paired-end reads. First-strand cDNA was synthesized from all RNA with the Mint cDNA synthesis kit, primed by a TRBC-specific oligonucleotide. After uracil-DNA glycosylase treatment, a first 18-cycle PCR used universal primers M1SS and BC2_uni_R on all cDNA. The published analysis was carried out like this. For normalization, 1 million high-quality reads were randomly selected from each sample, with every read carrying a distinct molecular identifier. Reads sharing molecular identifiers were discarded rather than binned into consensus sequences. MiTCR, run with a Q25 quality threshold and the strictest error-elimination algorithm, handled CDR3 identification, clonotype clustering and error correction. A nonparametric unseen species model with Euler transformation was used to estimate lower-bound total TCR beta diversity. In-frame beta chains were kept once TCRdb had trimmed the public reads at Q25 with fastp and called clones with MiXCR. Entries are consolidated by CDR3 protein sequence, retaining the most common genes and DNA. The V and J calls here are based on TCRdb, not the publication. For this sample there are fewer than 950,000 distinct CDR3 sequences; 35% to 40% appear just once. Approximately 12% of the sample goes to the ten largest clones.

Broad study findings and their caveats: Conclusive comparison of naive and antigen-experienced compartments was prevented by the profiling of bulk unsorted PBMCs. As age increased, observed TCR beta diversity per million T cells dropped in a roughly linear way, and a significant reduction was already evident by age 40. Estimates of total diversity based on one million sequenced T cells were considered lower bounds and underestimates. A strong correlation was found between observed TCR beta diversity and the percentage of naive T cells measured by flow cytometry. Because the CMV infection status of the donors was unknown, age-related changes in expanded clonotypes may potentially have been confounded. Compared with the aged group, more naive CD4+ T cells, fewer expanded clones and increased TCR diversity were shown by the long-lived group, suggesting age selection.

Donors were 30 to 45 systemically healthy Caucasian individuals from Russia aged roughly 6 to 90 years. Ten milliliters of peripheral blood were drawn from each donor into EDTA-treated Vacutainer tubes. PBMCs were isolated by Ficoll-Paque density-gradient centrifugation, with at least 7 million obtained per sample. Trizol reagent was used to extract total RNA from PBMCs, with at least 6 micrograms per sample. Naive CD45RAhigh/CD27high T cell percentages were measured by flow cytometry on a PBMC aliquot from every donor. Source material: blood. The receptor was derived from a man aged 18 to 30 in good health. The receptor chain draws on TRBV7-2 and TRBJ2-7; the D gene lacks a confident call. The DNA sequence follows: TGTGCCAGCAGCTTAGAATCCTATACCTACGAGCAGTACTTC. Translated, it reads CASSLESYTYEQYF. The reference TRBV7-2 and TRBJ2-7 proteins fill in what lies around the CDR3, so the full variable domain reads GAGVSQSPSNKVTEKGKDVELRCDPISGHTALYWYRQSLGQGLEFLIYFQGNSAPDKSGLPSDRFSAERTGGSVSTLTIQRTQQEDSAVYLCASSLESYTYEQYFGPGTRLTVT.